The table lists the clone carrying this T cell receptor (beta chain) with a few counts. Its antigen remains unidentified. The CDR3 runs to 14 residues. CDR1 is LNHNV, CDR2 YYDKDF, per germline (reference sequence). Deletions cut 8 bases from V and 0 bases from J, with 14 bases between. This sample was included in a study of CD8 T cells in ankylosing spondylitis. Broader study findings: Before this, some motif variants had been reported in reactive arthritis synovial fluid and blood. Reportedly, matched ankylosing spondylitis synovial fluid was significantly enriched for disease-linked clones. A TCR beta motif of several highly homologous variants seemed to mark ankylosing spondylitis blood.

Libraries for TCR beta were made by quantitative 5'-RACE with molecular barcodes. TCRdb recomputed calls from the 5' RACE reads with MiXCR, one row per CDR3 protein. Found here are about 510,000 distinct CDR3 sequences, approximately 5% of them singletons; the top ten hold 3% to 4.5%. Sequencing was performed on blood, either unsorted or a sorted T cell fraction (not recorded which). The TCR originated in a male donor with ankylosing spondylitis. The rearrangement links TRBV15 to TRBJ2-7, with D possibly being TRBD2 (5 bases). CDR3 in amino acids: CATGPGVSSYEQYF. The CDR3 DNA sequence: TGTGCCACCGGGCCCGGGGTGAGCTCCTACGAGCAGTACTTC.